This T cell receptor (beta chain) was sequenced for a study of T-cell reconstitution after alpha-beta-depleted transplantation in children (dated by TCRdb to the mid-2010s). Describing the broader study: The study quantitatively tracked T-cell immune reconstitution after TCRalphabeta/CD19-depleted allogeneic hematopoietic cell transplantation in children using TCR repertoire profiling. Beyond this particular receptor, the publication reports: In some patients, high TCRbeta diversity at day 60 was attributed to recipient T cells and intrathymic progenitors that had survived conditioning. The apparently early recovery of alphabetaT-cell counts about two months after transplant reportedly depended on only several hundred rapidly expanded clones that came from non-depleted graft cells. Over the following months the frequencies of hyperexpanded clones went down, and after one year T-cell counts and TCRbeta diversity were mostly credited to newly produced T cells.

The treatment or condition label on this specimen signifies: allogeneic hematopoietic cell transplantation with graft depleted of TCRalphabeta T cells and CD19 B cells. The children who served as transplant recipients had been given grafts of TCRalphabeta/CD19-depleted allogeneic hematopoietic cells. Concerning this clonotype: No cognate antigen has been identified for it. No per-base quality is available; no much larger clone lies one base away.

The receptor library was made with PCR. These reads were obtained on an Illumina HiSeq 2500. TCR libraries were prepared with molecular barcoding, using unique molecular identifiers to normalize TCRbeta repertoire quantification. TCRdb ran its own pipeline on the public reads, namely fastp trimming at Q25 and MiXCR clone calling, and kept in-frame beta chains. Identical CDR3 protein sequences are pooled into one entry, listed with their most common genes and DNA. The sample has about 640,000 distinct CDR3 sequences on record, approximately 13% of them singletons. The ten largest clones represent around 2% of the sample. The sequencing used PBMCs, mostly from graft donor cells, collected 360 days after TCRalphabeta/CD19-depleted stem cell transplant. The TCR comes from a male patient younger than 18 who had a stem cell transplant for acute myeloid leukemia, so the T cells may come from the graft donor.

The nucleotides are TGTGCCAGCAGAGGACGGGGAGGGCAAGAGACCCAGTACTTC. The translation is CASRGRGGQETQYF. The chain is made from TRBV21-1 and TRBJ2-5; the table assigns TRBD2, which was not confirmed against the DNA. TRBV21-1 is labeled a pseudogene. The CDR3 spans 14 residues, from the cysteine through the phenylalanine. Kept here is only the CDR3 DNA, which spans 42 bases and is read in frame from base 1.